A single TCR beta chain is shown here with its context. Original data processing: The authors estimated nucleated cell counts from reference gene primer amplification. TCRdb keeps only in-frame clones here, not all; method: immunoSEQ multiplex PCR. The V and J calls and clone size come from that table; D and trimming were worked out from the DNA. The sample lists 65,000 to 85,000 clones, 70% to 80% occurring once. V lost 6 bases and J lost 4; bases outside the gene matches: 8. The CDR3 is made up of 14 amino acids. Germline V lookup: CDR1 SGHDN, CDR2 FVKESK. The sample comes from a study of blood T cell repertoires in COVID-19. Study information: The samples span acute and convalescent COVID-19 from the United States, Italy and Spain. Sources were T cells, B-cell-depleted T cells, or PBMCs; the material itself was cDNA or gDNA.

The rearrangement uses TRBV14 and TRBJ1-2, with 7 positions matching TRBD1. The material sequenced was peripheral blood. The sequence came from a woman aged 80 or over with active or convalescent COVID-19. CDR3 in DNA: TGTGCCAGCAGTTCGAAGACAGGGCGCTATGGCTACACCTTC. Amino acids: CASSSKTGRYGYTF.